This TCR beta chain was recorded in a study of blood T cell repertoires in COVID-19. Turning to the study itself: Samples representing acute and convalescent COVID-19 were sourced from the United States, Italy and Spain. Sample material is recorded as cDNA or gDNA derived from T cells, B-cell-depleted T cells, or PBMCs.

V gave up 3 bases and J gave up 2 bases; unmatched junction bases: 12. Germline V gene data show CDR1 as SGHRS and CDR2 as YFSETQ. The CDR3 spans 17 residues. Original handling: Reference gene primers were amplified, and this amplification served to estimate nucleated cell counts. Data came from immunoSEQ multiplex PCR; TCRdb stores just in-frame clones and leaves some out. V and J calls and clone size are those listed in that table; D and trimming were worked out from the DNA. The sample comprises about 170,000 clones, around nine tenths of which are singletons, and less than 3.5% rests with the top ten.

The receptor's source is a man aged 70-80 years with acute or convalescent COVID-19. The chain joins TRBV5-1 to TRBJ2-5; TRBD2 aligns across 8 bases. Material: peripheral blood. The CDR3 here is CASSSWTSSGSQETQYF. DNA for the CDR3: TGCGCCAGCAGCTCATGGACTAGCTCCGGATCACAAGAGACCCAGTACTTC.